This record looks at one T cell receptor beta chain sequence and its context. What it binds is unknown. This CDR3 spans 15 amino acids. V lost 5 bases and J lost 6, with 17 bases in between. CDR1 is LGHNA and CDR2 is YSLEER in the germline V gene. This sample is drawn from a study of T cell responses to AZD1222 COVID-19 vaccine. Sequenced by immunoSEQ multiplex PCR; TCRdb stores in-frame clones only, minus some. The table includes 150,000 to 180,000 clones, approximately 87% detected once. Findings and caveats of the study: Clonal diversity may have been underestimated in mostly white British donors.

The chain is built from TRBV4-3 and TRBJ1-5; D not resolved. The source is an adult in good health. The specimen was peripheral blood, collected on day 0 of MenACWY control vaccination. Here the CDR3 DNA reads TGCGCCAGCAGCATCCGGGTTGGCCTAGGTCAGCCCCAGCATTTT. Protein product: CASSIRVGLGQPQHF.